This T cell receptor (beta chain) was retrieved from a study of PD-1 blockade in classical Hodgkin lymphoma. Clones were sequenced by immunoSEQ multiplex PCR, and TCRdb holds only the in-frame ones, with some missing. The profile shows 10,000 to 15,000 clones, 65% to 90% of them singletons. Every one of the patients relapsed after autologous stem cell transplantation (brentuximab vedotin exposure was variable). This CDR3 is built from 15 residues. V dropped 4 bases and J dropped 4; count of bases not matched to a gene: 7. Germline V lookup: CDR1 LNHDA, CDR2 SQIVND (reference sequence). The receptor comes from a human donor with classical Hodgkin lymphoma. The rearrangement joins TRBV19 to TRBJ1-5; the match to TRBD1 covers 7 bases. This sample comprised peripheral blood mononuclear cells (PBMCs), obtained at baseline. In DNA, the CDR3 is TGTGCCAGTAGTACATCGACAGGGCCGAATCAGCCCCAGCATTTT. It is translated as CASSTSTGPNQPQHF.